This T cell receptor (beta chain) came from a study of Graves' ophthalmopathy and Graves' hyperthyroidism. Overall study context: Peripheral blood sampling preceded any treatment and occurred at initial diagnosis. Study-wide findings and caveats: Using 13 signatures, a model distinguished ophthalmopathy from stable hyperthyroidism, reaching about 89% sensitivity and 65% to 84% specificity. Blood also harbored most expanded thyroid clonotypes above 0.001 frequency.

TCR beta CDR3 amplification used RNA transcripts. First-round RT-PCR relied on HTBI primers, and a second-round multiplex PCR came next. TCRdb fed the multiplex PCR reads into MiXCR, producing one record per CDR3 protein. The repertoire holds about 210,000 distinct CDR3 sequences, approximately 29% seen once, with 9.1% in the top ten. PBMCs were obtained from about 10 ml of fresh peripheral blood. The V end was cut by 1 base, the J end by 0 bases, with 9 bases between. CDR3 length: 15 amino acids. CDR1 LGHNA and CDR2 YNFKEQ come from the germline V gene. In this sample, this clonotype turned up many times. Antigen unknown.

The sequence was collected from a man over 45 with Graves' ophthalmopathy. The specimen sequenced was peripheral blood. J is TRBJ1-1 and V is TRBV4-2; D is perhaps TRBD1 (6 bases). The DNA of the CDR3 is TGTGCCAGCAGCCAAGTGGGGGCCATGAACACTGAAGCTTTCTTT. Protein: CASSQVGAMNTEAFF.